This TCR beta chain derives from a study of prognosis after radiotherapy for stage I lung cancer (dated by TCRdb to 2020 to 2023). For context, the study as a whole: Between early 2018 and early 2019, 15 to 20 patients with stage I NSCLC were enrolled in Nanjing, China. Of the enrolled patients, 13 to 15 had newly diagnosed primary stage I lung tumors, while a few had oligometastatic NSCLC following surgical resection of the primary tumor. All patients were regarded as medically inoperable, because of comorbidities in about eleven patients and refusal of surgery in about seven patients. Ages in the cohort of over ten men and about six women ranged from about 50 to 85 years, with a median of 74. On tumor histology, approximately 12 patients had adenocarcinoma and about seven had squamous cell carcinoma. SBRT was delivered in 3 to 5 fractions with a biologically effective dose of at least 100 Gy, and image-guided IMRT or VMAT was used for delivery. In every patient, SBRT was given without any concurrent therapy. Distant metastases were developed by four of the 19 patients after SBRT, at a median of roughly 7 months, whereas no significant progression was observed in the other 15 patients. Peripheral blood TCR beta repertoires were profiled in stage I NSCLC patients before and after stereotactic body radiotherapy, and the study then linked these repertoires to distant failure. The study sequenced approximately 40 blood samples from some 19 patients, one before and one after SBRT per patient. Beyond this particular receptor, the publication reports: No adjustment for multiple comparisons was applied to any of the reported P values. The small cohort and short follow-up limited the study, so independent validation of the findings is needed. Tumor specificity of expanded TCR clones was not determined. Differences by metastasis status were reportedly seen in TRBV and TRBJ usage frequencies, involving two V genes at baseline and, after SBRT, several V genes and two J genes. Post-SBRT Shannon entropy and its change from baseline were lower in patients who developed distant metastases; baseline Shannon entropy was not associated with metastases. After SBRT, the count of unique TCR clones dropped from a median of around 9,300 beforehand to roughly 6,800 afterward (Wilcoxon paired P=0.011).

Including cysteine and phenylalanine, the CDR3 has 15 amino acids. The DNA shown is the 45-base CDR3, in frame from base 1. Trimming costs V 7 bases and J 5 bases, and their ends lie 20 bases apart. In the germline V gene, CDR1 corresponds to MNHNS and CDR2 to SASEGT. Two rounds of multiplex PCR were performed to amplify the TCR beta CDR3 region from genomic DNA. In the first round of PCR, primers specific to each TRBV and TRBJ gene were used, and the primer sequences are filed in Chinese patent CN105087789A. Universal primers were used in the second PCR round. The Roche High Pure PCR Template Preparation Kit was used to extract genomic DNA from frozen PBMCs. Paired-end sequencing with 151 bp reads was performed on the libraries using an Illumina HiSeq 3000. Under the source paper's analysis protocol: CutAdapt was used to remove raw reads lacking the multiplex PCR primer sequences. Using PEAR, the high-quality paired reads were merged into contigs. TRB V, D and J gene segments were assigned to each contig with MiXCR by alignment to reference sequences. CDR3 sequences were clustered by base quality and sequence similarity to remove sequencing errors. Shannon entropy normalized by the natural log of productive TCR sequence number was used as the measure of diversity. To get clonality, Shannon entropy was divided by the natural log of the number of unique clonotypes, and that result was subtracted from one. The Youden index of ROC curves was used to select progression-free survival cut-offs for repertoire metrics, and analyses were performed in R 3.5.3. TCRdb reanalyzed the raw reads on its own, using fastp at Q25 for trimming and MiXCR for clone calling, and kept in-frame beta chains. Here each entry gathers all rows of one CDR3 protein and keeps the most common genes and DNA. Here the V and J calls rest on TCRdb's processing, not on the authors' analysis. The sample yields fewer than 65,000 distinct CDR3 sequences; less than 35% were counted once. The ten largest make up 9.2% of the sample.

Notes on this clonotype: There is no known antigen for this receptor. A much larger clone lies one base from this, so it may be a read error.

A history of other malignancies or of prior chemotherapy or radiotherapy was absent in all patients, and node-negative disease was shown on CT and PET/CT in all patients. At each of two time points, 5 to 6 milliliters of peripheral venous blood were collected into EDTA tubes. PBMCs were isolated by Ficoll-Paque Plus density-gradient centrifugation. Right after collection, samples were kept at -80 degrees C until analysis. This clonotype originated in a donor of 50 years or more with non-small cell lung cancer. The chain joins TRBV6-1 to TRBJ1-1, with no confident D gene call. This specimen was PBMCs, taken before or after stereotactic body radiation therapy (not recorded which). The bases are TGTGCCAGCATCCCCATTCAGGCGAGGAGAACTGAAGCTTTCTTT. Its translation reads: CASIPIQARRTEAFF.